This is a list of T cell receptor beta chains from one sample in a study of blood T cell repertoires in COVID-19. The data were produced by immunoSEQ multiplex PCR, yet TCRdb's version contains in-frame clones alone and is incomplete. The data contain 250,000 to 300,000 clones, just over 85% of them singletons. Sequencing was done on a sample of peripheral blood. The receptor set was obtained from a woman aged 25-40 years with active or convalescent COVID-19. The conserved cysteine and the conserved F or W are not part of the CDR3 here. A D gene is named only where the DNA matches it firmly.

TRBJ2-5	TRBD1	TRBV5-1	ASSTGQGPQETQY
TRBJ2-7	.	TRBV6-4	ASILRRGRREQY
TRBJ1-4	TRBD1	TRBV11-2	ASSQDRGEKLF
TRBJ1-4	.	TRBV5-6	ASSLTGATNEKLF
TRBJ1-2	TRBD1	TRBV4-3	ASSPRTGSGYT
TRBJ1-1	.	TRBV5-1	ASSLYLGDFLNTEAF
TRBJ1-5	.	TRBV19	ASSIADQPQH
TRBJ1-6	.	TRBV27	ASRTESWASPLH
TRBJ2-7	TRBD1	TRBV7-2	ASSLAATGDHEQY
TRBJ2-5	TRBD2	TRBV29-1	SVGSGSFQETQY
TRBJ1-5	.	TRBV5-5	ASSLGGGSGNQPQH
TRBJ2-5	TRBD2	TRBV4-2	ASSQDQSGGAETQY
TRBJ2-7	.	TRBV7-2	ASSFSTGNYEQY
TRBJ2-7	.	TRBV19	ASSIRTDAYEQY
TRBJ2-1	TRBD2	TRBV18	ASSRSGGAYNEQF
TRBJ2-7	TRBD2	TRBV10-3	AIRDRTSVQY
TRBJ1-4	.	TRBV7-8	ASSLAPGLSNEKLF
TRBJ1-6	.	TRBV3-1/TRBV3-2	ASSQDWWAGTYNSPLH
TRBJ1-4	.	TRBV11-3	ASSYLATTNEKLF
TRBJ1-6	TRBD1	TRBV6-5	ASSRQGAGSPLH
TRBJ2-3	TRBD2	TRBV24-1	ATSEGTGLATDTQY
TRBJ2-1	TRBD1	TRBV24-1	ATSGNRDRDEQF